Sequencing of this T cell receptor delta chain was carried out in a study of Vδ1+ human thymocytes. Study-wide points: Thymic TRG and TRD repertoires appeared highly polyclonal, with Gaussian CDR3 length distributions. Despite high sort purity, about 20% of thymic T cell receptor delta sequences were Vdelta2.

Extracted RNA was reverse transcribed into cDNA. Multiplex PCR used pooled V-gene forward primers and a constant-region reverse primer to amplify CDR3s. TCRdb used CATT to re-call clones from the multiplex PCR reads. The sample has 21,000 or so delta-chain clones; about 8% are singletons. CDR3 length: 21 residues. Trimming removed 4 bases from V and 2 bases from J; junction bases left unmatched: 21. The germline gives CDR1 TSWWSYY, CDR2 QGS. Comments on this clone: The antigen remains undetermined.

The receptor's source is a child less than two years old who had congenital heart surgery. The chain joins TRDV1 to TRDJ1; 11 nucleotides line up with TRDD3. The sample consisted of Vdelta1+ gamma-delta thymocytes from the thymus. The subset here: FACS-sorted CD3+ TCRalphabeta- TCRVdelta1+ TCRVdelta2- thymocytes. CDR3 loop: CALGALTRPTGGYRGTDKLIF. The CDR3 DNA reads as TGTGCTCTTGGGGCCCTAACGAGACCTACTGGGGGATATCGTGGTACCGATAAACTCATCTTT.